This T cell receptor (beta chain) was obtained from a study of cytomegalovirus exposure and HLA in healthy donors. Background on the study: Membership in the Caucasian-associated ancestry cluster was found for around four fifths of fewer than 450 genotyped donors. Broader study findings: Rarity held for most TCR sequences, but there were some public TCRs that occurred in many donors.

CDR1 is PRHDT, CDR2 FYEKMQ, per germline (reference sequence). This CDR3 contains 14 residues. V shed 2 bases and J 7 bases; nucleotides not matched to a gene: 8. Amplification used 60 Vbeta primers and 13 Jbeta primers. TCRdb's copy holds only in-frame clones and misses some; the assay was immunoSEQ multiplex PCR. The sample holds 150,000 to 170,000 clones, 70% to 90% seen once. The sample holds a few counts of this clone. Its antigen is unidentified. Healthy bone marrow donors formed the donor group. V gene TRBV13 combines with J gene TRBJ2-7; 7 bases are a match to TRBD1. The sample consisted of PBMCs. The TCR originated in a middle-aged woman in good health and CMV-seropositive. The CDR3 reads CASSLRQGRREQYF. The DNA of the CDR3 is TGTGCCAGCAGCTTAAGACAGGGACGAAGGGAGCAGTACTTC.